Listed below are T cell receptor beta chains from one sample, sequenced in a study of T-cell memory formation after mild COVID-19. TCRdb re-called the 5' RACE reads with MiXCR, one entry per CDR3 protein. The sample carries a few hundred thousand distinct CDR3 sequences, about 15% recorded once. The material sequenced was PBMCs or a T cell subset sorted from them (not recorded which). The receptors were gathered from a man between 18 and 35 years old who had mild COVID-19 (a few samples of this study predate the infection). Cell type and time point are not known. Both conserved end residues are part of each CDR3. D genes are given only for firm matches. Where a row states a size, it is once, few, many or the class of an expanded clone; other rows omit it.

J: TRBJ1-2
V: TRBV10-3
D: TRBD1
size: .
CDR3: CAISERTGGWNGYTF
DNA: TGTGCCATCAGTGAGCGGACAGGGGGCTGGAATGGCTACACCTTC

J: TRBJ2-1
V: TRBV7-2
D: .
size: .
CDR3: CASSPGGGGPRNEQFF
DNA: TGTGCCAGCAGCCCAGGGGGCGGGGGCCCTCGGAATGAGCAGTTCTTC

J: TRBJ2-5
V: TRBV2
D: .
size: few
CDR3: CASSEVDQETQYF
DNA: TGTGCCAGCAGTGAAGTAGACCAAGAGACCCAGTACTTC

J: TRBJ2-1
V: TRBV7-9
D: .
size: few
CDR3: CASSLVRLAHYNEQFF
DNA: TGTGCCAGCAGCTTAGTGAGGCTAGCGCATTACAATGAGCAGTTCTTC

J: TRBJ1-5
V: TRBV20-1
D: TRBD1
size: few
CDR3: CSARSQGAGNQPQHF
DNA: TGCAGTGCTAGAAGCCAGGGGGCAGGCAATCAGCCCCAGCATTTT

J: TRBJ2-7
V: TRBV12-3/TRBV12-4
D: .
size: .
CDR3: CASSSRTGGEQYF
DNA: TGTGCCAGCAGTTCCAGGACTGGAGGCGAGCAGTACTTC

J: TRBJ2-5
V: TRBV4-2
D: .
size: .
CDR3: CASSQGSGDQETQYF
DNA: TGTGCCAGCAGCCAAGGGTCGGGGGACCAAGAGACCCAGTACTTC

J: TRBJ1-1
V: TRBV6-5
D: .
size: many
CDR3: CASSYGDKAFF
DNA: TGTGCCAGCAGTTACGGGGACAAGGCTTTCTTT

J: TRBJ1-6
V: TRBV28
D: .
size: few
CDR3: CASRLIGNHHSPLHF
DNA: TGTGCCAGCAGGCTAATCGGGAATCACCATTCACCCCTCCACTTT

J: TRBJ2-7
V: TRBV10-2
D: TRBD2
size: .
CDR3: CASSELPAGDAYEQYF
DNA: TGCGCCAGCAGTGAGTTGCCAGCGGGGGATGCCTACGAGCAGTACTTC

J: TRBJ1-1
V: TRBV7-8
D: .
size: few
CDR3: CASSLARGNTEAFF
DNA: TGCGCCAGCAGCTTGGCGAGGGGGAACACTGAAGCTTTCTTT

J: TRBJ1-2
V: TRBV5-1
D: TRBD1
size: .
CDR3: CASSLAVAGGGGNYGYTF
DNA: TGCGCCAGCAGCTTGGCCGTCGCAGGGGGCGGTGGTAACTATGGCTACACCTTC

J: TRBJ2-1
V: TRBV5-6
D: TRBD2
size: few
CDR3: CASSSWTSGVHNEQFF
DNA: TGTGCCAGCAGCTCTTGGACTAGCGGGGTCCACAATGAGCAGTTCTTC

J: TRBJ2-7
V: TRBV12-3/TRBV12-4
D: .
size: many
CDR3: CASSHRGAGSYEQYF
DNA: TGTGCCAGCAGTCACCGGGGGGCGGGGTCCTACGAGCAGTACTTC

J: TRBJ2-5
V: TRBV5-1
D: .
size: few
CDR3: CATMGGDTETQYF
DNA: TGCGCCACCATGGGCGGGGACACGGAGACCCAGTACTTC

J: TRBJ2-2
V: TRBV7-9
D: TRBD2
size: many
CDR3: CASSSRTSYPGELFF
DNA: TGTGCCAGCAGCTCCAGGACTAGCTACCCCGGGGAGCTGTTTTTT

J: TRBJ1-1
V: TRBV7-6
D: .
size: once
CDR3: CASSLSPGGNTEAFF
DNA: TGTGCCAGCAGCTTAAGTCCTGGAGGAAACACTGAAGCTTTCTTT

J: TRBJ1-2
V: TRBV7-2
D: .
size: many
CDR3: CASSRTANYGYTF
DNA: TGTGCCAGCAGCCGGACGGCTAACTATGGCTACACCTTC

J: TRBJ1-6
V: TRBV12-3/TRBV12-4
D: .
size: .
CDR3: CASREHRSNSPLHF
DNA: TGTGCCAGCAGGGAACATCGGTCTAATTCACCCCTCCACTTT

J: TRBJ2-1
V: TRBV12-3/TRBV12-4
D: .
size: few
CDR3: CASSLPRMRDEQFF
DNA: TGTGCCAGCAGTTTACCTAGAATGAGGGATGAGCAGTTCTTC

J: TRBJ1-6
V: TRBV20-1
D: .
size: once
CDR3: CSSKTGANSPLHF
DNA: TGCAGTTCTAAGACCGGGGCGAATTCACCCCTCCACTTT

J: TRBJ1-6
V: TRBV27
D: .
size: few
CDR3: CASSLLGVNYSPLHF
DNA: TGTGCCAGCAGTTTGCTCGGGGTGAACTATTCACCCCTCCACTTT

J: TRBJ2-4
V: TRBV3-1
D: TRBD2
size: .
CDR3: CASSQVLAGTKNIQYF
DNA: TGTGCCAGCAGCCAAGTACTAGCGGGGACCAAAAACATTCAGTACTTC

J: TRBJ2-7
V: TRBV12-3/TRBV12-4
D: TRBD2
size: .
CDR3: CASSLGGSGGAPYEQYF
DNA: TGTGCCAGCAGTTTAGGAGGGAGCGGGGGGGCCCCCTACGAGCAGTACTTC

J: TRBJ2-7
V: TRBV5-1
D: .
size: .
CDR3: CASSPQAPSYDEQYF
DNA: TGCGCCAGCAGCCCACAAGCGCCCTCGTATGACGAGCAGTACTTC

J: TRBJ2-5
V: TRBV7-2
D: .
size: .
CDR3: CASSFLPGPETQYF
DNA: TGTGCCAGCAGCTTTCTTCCAGGGCCGGAGACCCAGTACTTC

J: TRBJ1-2
V: TRBV7-9
D: .
size: many
CDR3: CASSLDSYGYTF
DNA: TGTGCCAGCAGTTTAGACAGCTATGGCTACACCTTC

J: TRBJ2-7
V: TRBV3-1
D: TRBD1
size: many
CDR3: CASSQRDRGYEQYF
DNA: TGTGCCAGCAGCCAAAGGGACAGGGGCTACGAGCAGTACTTC

J: TRBJ2-3
V: TRBV5-4
D: TRBD1
size: many
CDR3: CASSRDRVGDTQYF
DNA: TGTGCCAGCAGCAGGGACAGGGTTGGAGATACGCAGTATTTT

J: TRBJ2-3
V: TRBV12-3/TRBV12-4
D: .
size: few
CDR3: CASSLRGKDASTDTQYF
DNA: TGTGCCAGCAGTTTACGAGGGAAGGACGCTAGCACAGATACGCAGTATTTT

J: TRBJ1-2
V: TRBV9
D: .
size: few
CDR3: CASSVDQNGGYTF
DNA: TGTGCCAGCAGCGTAGATCAAAACGGGGGCTACACCTTC

J: TRBJ1-6
V: TRBV20-1
D: .
size: .
CDR3: CSAREGGVKDSPLHF
DNA: TGCAGTGCCCGGGAGGGGGGGGTTAAAGATTCACCCCTCCACTTT

J: TRBJ1-6
V: TRBV18
D: .
size: many
CDR3: CASSVRMEAWNSPLHF
DNA: TGTGCCAGCTCTGTCAGGATGGAGGCTTGGAATTCACCCCTCCACTTT

J: TRBJ2-5
V: TRBV3-1
D: .
size: few
CDR3: CASRPGVVETQYF
DNA: TGTGCCAGCAGACCAGGGGTAGTGGAGACCCAGTACTTC

J: TRBJ1-1
V: TRBV6-2/TRBV6-3
D: .
size: .
CDR3: CASSPEGPVTEAFF
DNA: TGTGCCAGCAGCCCCGAAGGGCCTGTCACTGAAGCTTTCTTT

J: TRBJ1-6
V: TRBV7-8
D: .
size: few
CDR3: CASSLSRASPLHF
DNA: TGTGCCAGCAGCTTGTCCAGGGCTTCACCCCTCCACTTT

J: TRBJ2-1
V: TRBV4-1
D: TRBD2
size: few
CDR3: CASSPQAGGPWNEQFF
DNA: TGCGCCAGCAGCCCCCAAGCGGGGGGGCCGTGGAATGAGCAGTTCTTC

J: TRBJ2-1
V: TRBV6-6
D: .
size: few
CDR3: CASGATTYNEQFF
DNA: TGTGCCAGCGGGGCGACTACCTACAATGAGCAGTTCTTC

J: TRBJ1-1
V: TRBV6-6
D: .
size: few
CDR3: CASSNNPDRWNTEAFF
DNA: TGTGCCAGCAGCAATAACCCCGACAGGTGGAACACTGAAGCTTTCTTT

J: TRBJ1-2
V: TRBV28
D: TRBD1
size: few
CDR3: CASSLGGTGASGGYTF
DNA: TGTGCCAGCAGTTTAGGCGGGACAGGGGCATCAGGAGGCTACACCTTC

J: TRBJ2-1
V: TRBV7-2
D: TRBD2
size: .
CDR3: CASGTSGRYNEQFF
DNA: TGTGCCAGCGGGACTAGCGGGAGGTACAATGAGCAGTTCTTC

J: TRBJ2-1
V: TRBV7-9
D: TRBD2
size: few
CDR3: CASNSLAGTYNEQFF
DNA: TGTGCCAGCAACTCACTAGCGGGGACCTACAATGAGCAGTTCTTC

J: TRBJ2-2
V: TRBV19
D: .
size: few
CDR3: CASSIGYSGELFF
DNA: TGTGCCAGTAGTATAGGATATTCCGGGGAGCTGTTTTTT

J: TRBJ2-5
V: TRBV12-3/TRBV12-4
D: .
size: .
CDR3: CASKWGSHGTQYF
DNA: TGTGCCAGCAAGTGGGGGAGCCACGGGACCCAGTACTTC

J: TRBJ1-1
V: TRBV18
D: .
size: few
CDR3: CASSPYAVNTEAFF
DNA: TGTGCCAGCTCACCATATGCAGTTAACACTGAAGCTTTCTTT

J: TRBJ2-3
V: TRBV7-9
D: .
size: few
CDR3: CASSQNDRTQQYF
DNA: TGTGCCAGCAGCCAAAATGACCGTACCCAGCAGTATTTT

J: TRBJ2-3
V: TRBV10-3
D: TRBD2
size: many
CDR3: CAGGGRTDTQYF
DNA: TGTGCCGGGGGGGGACGCACAGATACGCAGTATTTT